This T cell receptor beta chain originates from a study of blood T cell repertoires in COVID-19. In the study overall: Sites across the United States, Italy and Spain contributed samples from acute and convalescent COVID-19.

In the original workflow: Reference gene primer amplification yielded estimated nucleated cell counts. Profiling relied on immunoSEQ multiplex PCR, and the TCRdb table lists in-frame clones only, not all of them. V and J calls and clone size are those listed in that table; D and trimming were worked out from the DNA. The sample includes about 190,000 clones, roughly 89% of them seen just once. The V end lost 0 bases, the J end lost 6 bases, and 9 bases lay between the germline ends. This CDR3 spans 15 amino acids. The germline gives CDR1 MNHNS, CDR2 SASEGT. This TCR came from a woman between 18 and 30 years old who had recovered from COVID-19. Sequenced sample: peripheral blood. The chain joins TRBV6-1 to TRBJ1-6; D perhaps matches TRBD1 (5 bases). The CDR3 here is CASSEAAGLNSPLHF. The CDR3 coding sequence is TGTGCCAGCAGTGAAGCCGCGGGGCTTAATTCACCCCTCCACTTT.